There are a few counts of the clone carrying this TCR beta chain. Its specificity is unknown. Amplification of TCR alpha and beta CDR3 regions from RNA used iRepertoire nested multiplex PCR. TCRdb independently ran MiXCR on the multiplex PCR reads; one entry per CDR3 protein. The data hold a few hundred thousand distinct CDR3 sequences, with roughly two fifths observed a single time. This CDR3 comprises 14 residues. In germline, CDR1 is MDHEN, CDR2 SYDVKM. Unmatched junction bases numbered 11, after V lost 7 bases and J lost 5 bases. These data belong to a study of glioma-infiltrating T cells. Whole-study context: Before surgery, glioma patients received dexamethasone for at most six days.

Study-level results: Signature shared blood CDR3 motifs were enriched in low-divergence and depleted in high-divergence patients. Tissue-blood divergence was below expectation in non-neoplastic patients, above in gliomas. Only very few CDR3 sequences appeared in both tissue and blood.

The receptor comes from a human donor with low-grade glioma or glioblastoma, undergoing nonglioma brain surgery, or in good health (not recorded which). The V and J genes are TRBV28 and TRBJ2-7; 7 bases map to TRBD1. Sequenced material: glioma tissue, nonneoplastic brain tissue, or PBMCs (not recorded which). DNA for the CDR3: TGTGCCAGCATCCAAGGGACAGCCGCAGACGAGCAGTACTTC. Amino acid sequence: CASIQGTAADEQYF.